This T cell receptor beta chain comes out of a study of T cell responses to AZD1222 COVID-19 vaccine. Findings and caveats of the study: Among those given AZD1222, only 6 or 7 were seropositive at baseline. Dominant CD4 TCR responses targeted spike regions 160-218 and 743-854. Most donors were white British and more were female, and clonal diversity was possibly underestimated.

Method: immunoSEQ multiplex PCR; TCRdb's copy keeps in-frame clones and lacks some. Found here are over 120,000 clones; the top ten clones hold about 2.3%. Note on this clone: Its antigen remains unidentified.

The CDR3 runs 15 residues. The germline V gene has CDR1 SGHRS and CDR2 YFSETQ. V lost 4 bases, J lost 4 bases, and 17 bases lay in between. The TCR sequence derives from an adult in good health. Source material: peripheral blood. The chain combines TRBV5-1 with TRBJ1-1, with D tentatively TRBD1 (5 bases). The CDR3 loop is CASSVTADGGTEAFF. In DNA form, the CDR3 reads TGCGCCAGCAGCGTGACAGCGGATGGGGGCACTGAAGCTTTCTTT.